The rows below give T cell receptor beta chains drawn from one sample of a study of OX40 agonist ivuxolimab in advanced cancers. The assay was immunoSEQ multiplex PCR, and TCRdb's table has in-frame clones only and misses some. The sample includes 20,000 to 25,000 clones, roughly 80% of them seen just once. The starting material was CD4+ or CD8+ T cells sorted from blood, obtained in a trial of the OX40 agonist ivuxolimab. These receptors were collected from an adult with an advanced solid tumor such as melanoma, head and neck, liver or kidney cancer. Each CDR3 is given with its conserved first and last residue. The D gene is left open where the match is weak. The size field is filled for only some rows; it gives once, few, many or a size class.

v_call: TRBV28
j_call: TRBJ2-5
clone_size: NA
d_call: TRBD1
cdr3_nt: TGTGCCAGCAGTTTAGGGACAGGGCCGTACCAAGAGACCCAGTACTTC
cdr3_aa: CASSLGTGPYQETQYF

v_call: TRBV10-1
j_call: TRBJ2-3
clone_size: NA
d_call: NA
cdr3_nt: TGCGCCAGCGGAGACAGTTACACAGATACGCAGTATTTT
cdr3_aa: CASGDSYTDTQYF

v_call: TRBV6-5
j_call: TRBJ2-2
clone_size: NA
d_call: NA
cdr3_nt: TGTGCCAGCAGTTTGAACAGCGGGGAGCTGTTTTTT
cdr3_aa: CASSLNSGELFF

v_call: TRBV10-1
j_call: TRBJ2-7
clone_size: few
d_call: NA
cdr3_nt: TGCGCCAGCGGGCCGGCCAAGGACGAGCAGTACTTC
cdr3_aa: CASGPAKDEQYF

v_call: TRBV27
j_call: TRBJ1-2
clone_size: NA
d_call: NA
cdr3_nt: TGTGCCAGCAGTTTTCGGTATGATCTCTATGGCTACACCTTC
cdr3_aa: CASSFRYDLYGYTF

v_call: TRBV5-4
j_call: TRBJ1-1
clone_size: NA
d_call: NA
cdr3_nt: TGTGCCAGCAGCAGATTACAGGGATGGGATACTGAAGCTTTCTTT
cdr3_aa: CASSRLQGWDTEAFF

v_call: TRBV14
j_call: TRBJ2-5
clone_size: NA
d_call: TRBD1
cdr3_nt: TGTGCCAGCAGCCTACTCAGGGGGAAAGAGACCCAGTACTTC
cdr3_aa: CASSLLRGKETQYF

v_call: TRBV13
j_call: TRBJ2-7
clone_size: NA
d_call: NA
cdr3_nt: TGTGCCAGCAGCGTCGGACTAAGAACCTACGAGCAGTACTTC
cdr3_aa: CASSVGLRTYEQYF

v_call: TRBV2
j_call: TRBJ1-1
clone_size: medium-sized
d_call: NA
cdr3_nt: TGTGCCAGCAGTTTGGGAGGGAACACTGAAGCTTTCTTT
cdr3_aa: CASSLGGNTEAFF

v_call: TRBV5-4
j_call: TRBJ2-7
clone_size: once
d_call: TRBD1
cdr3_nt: TGTGCCAGCAGCTTGGTCCTGAGCAGGGGGCTCGGGAGCGAGCAGTACTTC
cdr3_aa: CASSLVLSRGLGSEQYF

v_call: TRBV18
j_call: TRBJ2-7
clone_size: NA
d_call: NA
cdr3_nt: TGTGCCAGCTCTCTTACGCTCTGGACAGAGACCTACGAGCAGTACTTC
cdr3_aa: CASSLTLWTETYEQYF

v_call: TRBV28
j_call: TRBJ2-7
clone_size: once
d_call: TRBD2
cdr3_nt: TGTGCCAGCAGCCCCGCCGGGACTAGCGCCGCCTACGAGCAGTACTTC
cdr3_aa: CASSPAGTSAAYEQYF

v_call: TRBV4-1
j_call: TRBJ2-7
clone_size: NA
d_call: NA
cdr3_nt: TGCGCCAGCAGCCCATTGGGGAGGAACTCCTACGAGCAGTACTTC
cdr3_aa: CASSPLGRNSYEQYF

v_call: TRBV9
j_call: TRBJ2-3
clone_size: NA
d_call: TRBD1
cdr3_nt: TGTGCCAGCAGCGTTCAGGGGGAGCTTAGCACAGATACGCAGTATTTT
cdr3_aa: CASSVQGELSTDTQYF

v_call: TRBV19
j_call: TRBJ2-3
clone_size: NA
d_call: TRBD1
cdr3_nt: TGTGCCAGTAGTATAGGGACAGGGGTAGATACGCAGTATTTT
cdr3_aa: CASSIGTGVDTQYF

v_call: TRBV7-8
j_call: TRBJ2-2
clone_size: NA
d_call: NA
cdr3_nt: TGTGCCAGCAGCTTGTGGGACAATCTAATAGCGAACACCGGGGAGCTGTTTTTT
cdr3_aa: CASSLWDNLIANTGELFF

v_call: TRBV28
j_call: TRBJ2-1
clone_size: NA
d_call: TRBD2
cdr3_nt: TGTGCCAGCAGCCCGGGGGGGGCCGGCAATGAGCAGTTCTTC
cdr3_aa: CASSPGGAGNEQFF

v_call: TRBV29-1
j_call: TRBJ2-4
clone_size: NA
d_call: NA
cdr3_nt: TGCAGCGTTGGGAGGGACGAAGGCTGGTACTTC
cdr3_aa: CSVGRDEGWYF

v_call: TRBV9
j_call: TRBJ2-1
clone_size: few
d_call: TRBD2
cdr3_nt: TGTGCCAGCAGTGCCGGGACTAGCGTCAACAATGAGCAGTTCTTC
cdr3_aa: CASSAGTSVNNEQFF